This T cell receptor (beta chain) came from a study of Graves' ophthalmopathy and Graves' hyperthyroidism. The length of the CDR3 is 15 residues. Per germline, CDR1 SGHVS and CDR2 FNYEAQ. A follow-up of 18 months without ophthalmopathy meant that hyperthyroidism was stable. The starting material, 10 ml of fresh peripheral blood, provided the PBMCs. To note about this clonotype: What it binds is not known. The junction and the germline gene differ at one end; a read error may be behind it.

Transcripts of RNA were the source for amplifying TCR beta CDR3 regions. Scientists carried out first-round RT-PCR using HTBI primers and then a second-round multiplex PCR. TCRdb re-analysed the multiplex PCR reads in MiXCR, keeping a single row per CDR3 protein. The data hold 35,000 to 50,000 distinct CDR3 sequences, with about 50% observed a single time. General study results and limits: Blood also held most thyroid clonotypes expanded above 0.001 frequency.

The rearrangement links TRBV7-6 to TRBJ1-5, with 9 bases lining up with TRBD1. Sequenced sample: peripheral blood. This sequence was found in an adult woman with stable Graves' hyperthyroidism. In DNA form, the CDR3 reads TGTGTCAGCAGCTTAGCCACAGGGGGCGATCAGCCCCAGCATTTT. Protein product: CVSSLATGGDQPQHF. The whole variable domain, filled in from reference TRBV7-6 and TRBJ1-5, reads GAGVSQSPRYKVTKRGQDVALRCDPISGHVSLYWYRQALGQGPEFLTYFNYEAQQDKSGLPNDRFSAERPEGSISTLTIQRTEQRDSAMYRCVSSLATGGDQPQHFGDGTRLSIL.